The sequence of this T cell receptor beta chain was determined in a study of technical replicates of blood from a few donors. The method was immunoSEQ multiplex PCR; TCRdb's version includes in-frame clones alone and lacks a portion of them. The sample holds roughly 76,000 clones, 75% to 95% seen once. CDR3 size: 15 residues. Germline CDR1 reads SNHLY; CDR2 reads FYNNEI. Trimming stripped 2 bases from V and 4 bases from J, with 14 bases between. This sequence originates from a human donor in good health. Some clones in this sample may be carry-over from other donors' samples. This chain joins TRBV2 and TRBJ1-2; D possibly corresponds to TRBD1 (6 bases). Sequenced sample: T cells isolated from PBMCs. The CDR3 DNA is TGTGCCAGCAGTGAAATGGGACAAGGAGTCTATGGCTACACCTTC. Amino acids: CASSEMGQGVYGYTF.